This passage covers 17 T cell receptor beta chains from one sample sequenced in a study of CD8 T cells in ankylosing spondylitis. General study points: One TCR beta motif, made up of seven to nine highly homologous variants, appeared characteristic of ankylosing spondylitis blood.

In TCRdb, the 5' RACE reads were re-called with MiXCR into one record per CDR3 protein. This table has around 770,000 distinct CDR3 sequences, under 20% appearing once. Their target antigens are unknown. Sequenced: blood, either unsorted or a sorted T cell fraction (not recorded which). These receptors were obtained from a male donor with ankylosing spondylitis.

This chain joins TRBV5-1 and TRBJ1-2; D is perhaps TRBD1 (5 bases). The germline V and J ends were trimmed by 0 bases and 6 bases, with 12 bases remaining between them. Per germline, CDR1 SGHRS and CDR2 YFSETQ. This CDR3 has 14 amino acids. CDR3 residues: CASSLEGTTNGYTF. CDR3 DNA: TGCGCCAGCAGCTTGGAGGGGACGACAAATGGCTACACCTTC.

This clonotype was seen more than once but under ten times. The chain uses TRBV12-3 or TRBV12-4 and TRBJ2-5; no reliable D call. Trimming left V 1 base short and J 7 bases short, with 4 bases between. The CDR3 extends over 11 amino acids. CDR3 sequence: CASSLGWTQYF. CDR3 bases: TGTGCCAGCAGTTTAGGTTGGACCCAGTACTTC.

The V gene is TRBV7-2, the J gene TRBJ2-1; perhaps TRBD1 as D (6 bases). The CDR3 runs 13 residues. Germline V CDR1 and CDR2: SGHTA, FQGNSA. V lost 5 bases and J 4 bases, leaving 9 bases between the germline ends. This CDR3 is CASSKTGYNEQFF. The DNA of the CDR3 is TGTGCCAGCAGCAAGACAGGTTACAATGAGCAGTTCTTC.

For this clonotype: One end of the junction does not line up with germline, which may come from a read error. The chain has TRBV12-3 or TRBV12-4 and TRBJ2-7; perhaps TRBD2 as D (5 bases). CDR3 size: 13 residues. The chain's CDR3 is CASSRDYAYGQYF. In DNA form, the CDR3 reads TGTGCCAGCAGCCGCGACTACGCCTACGGGCAGTACTTC.

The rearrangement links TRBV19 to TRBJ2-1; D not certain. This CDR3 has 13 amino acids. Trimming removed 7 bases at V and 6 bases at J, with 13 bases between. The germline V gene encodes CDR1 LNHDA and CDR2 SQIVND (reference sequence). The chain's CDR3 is CASTLSTSNEQFF. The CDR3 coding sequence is TGTGCCAGTACCCTTTCGACAAGCAATGAGCAGTTCTTC.

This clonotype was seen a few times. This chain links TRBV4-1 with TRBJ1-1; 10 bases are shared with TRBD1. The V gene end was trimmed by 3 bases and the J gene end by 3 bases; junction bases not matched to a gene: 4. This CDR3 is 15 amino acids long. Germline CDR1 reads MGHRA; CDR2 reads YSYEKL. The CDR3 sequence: CASSHLGTGDTEAFF. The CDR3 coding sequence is TGCGCCAGCAGCCACCTCGGGACAGGGGACACTGAAGCTTTCTTT.

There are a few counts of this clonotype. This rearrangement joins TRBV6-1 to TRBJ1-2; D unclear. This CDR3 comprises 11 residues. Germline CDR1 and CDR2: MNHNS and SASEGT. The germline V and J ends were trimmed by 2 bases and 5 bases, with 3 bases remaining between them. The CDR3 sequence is CASSESYGYTF. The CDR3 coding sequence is TGTGCCAGCAGTGAATCGTATGGCTACACCTTC.

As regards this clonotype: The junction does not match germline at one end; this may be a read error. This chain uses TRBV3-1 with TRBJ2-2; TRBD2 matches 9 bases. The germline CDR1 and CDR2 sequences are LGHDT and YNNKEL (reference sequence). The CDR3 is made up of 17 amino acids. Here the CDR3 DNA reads TGTGCCAGCTGCCAAGAATCAGCGGGAGGATCCGACGGGGAGCTGTTTTTT. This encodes CASCQESAGGSDGELFF. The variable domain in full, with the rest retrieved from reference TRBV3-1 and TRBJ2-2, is DTAVSQTPKYLVTQMGNDKSIKCEQNLGHDTMYWYKQDSKKFLKIMFSYNNKELIINETVPNRFSPKSPDKAHLNLHINSLELGDSAVYFCASCQESAGGSDGELFFGEGSRLTVL.

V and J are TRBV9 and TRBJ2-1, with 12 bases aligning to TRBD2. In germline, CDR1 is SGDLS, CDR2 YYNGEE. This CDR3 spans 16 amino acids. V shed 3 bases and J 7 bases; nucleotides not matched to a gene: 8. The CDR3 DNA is TGTGCCAGCAGCGCCCTAGCGGGAGGGCCCAAAAATGAGCAGTTCTTC. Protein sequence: CASSALAGGPKNEQFF.

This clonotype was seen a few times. CDR3 in amino acids: CASSYPSGGSYNEQFF. CDR3 nucleotide sequence: TGTGCCAGCAGTTACCCCAGCGGGGGCTCCTACAATGAGCAGTTCTTC. The chain has TRBV6-5 and TRBJ2-1; 8 bases fit TRBD2. The V segment lost 2 bases and the J segment 0 bases; nucleotides outside the gene matches: 3. Germline values: CDR1 MNHEY, CDR2 SVGAGI. This CDR3 spans 16 amino acids.

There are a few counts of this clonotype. In DNA form, the CDR3 reads TGTGCCACCTCTACGACTAGCGGGGGCCACCAGACCCAGTACTTC. This encodes CATSTTSGGHQTQYF. The chain combines TRBV6-1 with TRBJ2-5, with 12 bases that match TRBD2. The length of the CDR3 is 15 residues. Looked up from germline, CDR1 is MNHNS and CDR2 is SASEGT. The trim removed 10 bases at V and 6 bases at J, leaving 12 bases unmatched.

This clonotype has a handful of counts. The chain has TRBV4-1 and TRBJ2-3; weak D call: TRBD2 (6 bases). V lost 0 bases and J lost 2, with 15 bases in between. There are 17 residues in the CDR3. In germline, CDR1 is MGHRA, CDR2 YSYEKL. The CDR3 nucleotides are TGCGCCAGCAGCCAAGAAGGGAGCGGGTGGTCCACAGATACGCAGTATTTT. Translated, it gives CASSQEGSGWSTDTQYF.

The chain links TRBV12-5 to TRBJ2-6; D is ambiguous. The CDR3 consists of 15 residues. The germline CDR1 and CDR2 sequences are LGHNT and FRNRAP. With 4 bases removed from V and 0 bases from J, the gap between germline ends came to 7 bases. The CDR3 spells CASGSEFSGANVLTF. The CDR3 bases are TGTGCTAGTGGTTCAGAGTTCTCTGGGGCCAACGTCCTGACTTTC.

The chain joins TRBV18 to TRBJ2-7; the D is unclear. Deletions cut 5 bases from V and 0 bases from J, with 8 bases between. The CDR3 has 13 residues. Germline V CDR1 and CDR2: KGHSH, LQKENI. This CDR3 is CASSNDPSYEQYF. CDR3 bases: TGTGCCAGCTCAAACGACCCCTCCTACGAGCAGTACTTC.

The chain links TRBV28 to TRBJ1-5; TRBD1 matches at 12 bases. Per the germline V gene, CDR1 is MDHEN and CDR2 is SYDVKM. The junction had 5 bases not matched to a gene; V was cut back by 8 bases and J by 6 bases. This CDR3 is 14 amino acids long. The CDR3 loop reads CASFPGQGAQPQHF. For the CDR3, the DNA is TGTGCCAGCTTCCCGGGACAGGGGGCTCAGCCCCAGCATTTT.

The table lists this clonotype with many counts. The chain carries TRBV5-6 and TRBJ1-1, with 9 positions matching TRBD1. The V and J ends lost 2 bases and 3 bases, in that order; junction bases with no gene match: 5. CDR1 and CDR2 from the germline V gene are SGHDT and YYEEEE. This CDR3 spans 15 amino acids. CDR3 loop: CASSFTGGPDTEAFF. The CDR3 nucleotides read TGTGCCAGCAGCTTCACAGGGGGCCCAGACACTGAAGCTTTCTTT.

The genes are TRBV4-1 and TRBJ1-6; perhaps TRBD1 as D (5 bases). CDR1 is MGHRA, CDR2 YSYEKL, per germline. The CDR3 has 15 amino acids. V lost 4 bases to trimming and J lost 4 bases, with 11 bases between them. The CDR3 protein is CASSPSDSYNSPLHF. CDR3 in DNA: TGCGCCAGCAGCCCTTCCGACAGTTATAATTCACCCCTCCACTTT.